These 3 T cell receptor beta chains share one sample of origin, sequenced in a study of shared clonotypes between healthy human individuals. The repertoire was sequenced with immunoSEQ multiplex PCR; TCRdb's copy has only in-frame clones and lacks some. The table includes over a million clones, 75% to 85% detected once. The source material was memory CD4+ T cells from PBMCs. The subset: CD45RA-negative fraction. Source of these receptors: a man aged 18 to 35 in good health. Some clones in this sample may be carry-over from other donors' samples.

V is TRBV28 and J is TRBJ2-5; 7 bases are a match to TRBD1. From germline, CDR1 is MDHEN and CDR2 SYDVKM. CDR3 length: 15 residues. V was clipped by 6 bases and J by 1 base; unmatched bases: 8. The CDR3 sequence is CASSPGQRIQETQYF. The CDR3 DNA is TGTGCCAGCAGCCCGGGACAGAGAATCCAAGAGACCCAGTACTTC.

The rearrangement uses TRBV29-1 and TRBJ2-3; 8 bases fit TRBD2. Germline CDR1 is SQVTM and CDR2 is ANQGSEA. V lost 8 bases and J lost 1; bases outside the gene matches: 14. The CDR3 sequence is 16 residues long. CDR3 protein: CSYSGEGSGGTDTQYF. CDR3 in DNA: TGCAGCTACAGCGGGGAGGGTAGCGGGGGCACAGATACGCAGTATTTT.

Concerning this clone: The same CDR3 is also encoded by other DNA sequences in this sample. This sequence joins TRBV5-1 and TRBJ2-7; 8 nucleotides match TRBD2. The CDR3 spans 15 residues. Germline V gene lookup returns CDR1 SGHRS and CDR2 YFSETQ. Trimming at V came to 4 bases and at J to 0 bases, leaving 6 bases not matched to a gene. The CDR3 nucleotides read TGCGCCAGCAGCCCATTAGCGGGGAGCTCCTACGAGCAGTACTTC. Translated, it gives CASSPLAGSSYEQYF.